This TCR beta chain was observed in a study of T cells in Graves' hyperthyroidism and ophthalmopathy. Study findings and constraints: Using 13 V-J features, a model discriminated ophthalmopathy from stable hyperthyroidism.

Researchers took RNA transcripts and amplified the TCR beta CDR3 regions from them. When the TCR CDR3 underwent first-round RT-PCR, the HTBI primer set was used. TCRdb re-analysed the multiplex PCR reads in MiXCR, keeping a single row per CDR3 protein. The data contain about 380,000 distinct CDR3 sequences, 14% of them singletons. This clonotype has just a few counts. Its matching antigen is unknown. V was cut by 6 bases and J by 1 base, with 17 bases left in between. There are 15 residues in the CDR3. Per the germline V gene, CDR1 is DFQATT and CDR2 is SNEGSKA (reference sequence). This chain connects TRBV20-1 to TRBJ2-3, with D possibly called TRBD1 or TRBD2 (6 bases each). This TCR came from a woman aged 55-75 years with Graves' hyperthyroidism. The sample was blood. The CDR3 region is CSATRGRSRTDTQYF. CDR3 DNA sequence: TGCAGTGCAACACGGGGGCGGTCTCGCACAGATACGCAGTATTTT.